These T cell receptor beta chains were read from a single sample in a study of blood T cell repertoires in COVID-19. The data were produced by immunoSEQ multiplex PCR, yet TCRdb's version contains in-frame clones alone and is incomplete. The repertoire holds 200,000 to 300,000 clones, 70% to 90% seen once, with approximately 5.1% in the top ten. The sample comprised peripheral blood. Receptors originate from a woman in her sixties with COVID-19, enrolled during active disease. CDR3s include the opening cysteine and the closing phenylalanine or tryptophan. D genes are given only for firm matches. The size entry is marked missing in some rows and otherwise reads once, few, many or a size class.

D	V	size	J	DNA	CDR3
TRBD1	TRBV6-5	NA	TRBJ1-2	TGTGCCAGCAGCCGGGACAGGGAGGACTATGGCTACACCTTC	CASSRDREDYGYTF
TRBD1	TRBV19	few	TRBJ1-5	TGTGCCAGTAGTATGCATGGGGGACAGCAACGCAATCAGCCCCAGCATTTT	CASSMHGGQQRNQPQHF
NA	TRBV11-3	NA	TRBJ1-3	TGTGCCAGCAGTCAAGGGGGATCTGGAAACACCATATATTTT	CASSQGGSGNTIYF
NA	TRBV18	NA	TRBJ1-1	TGTGCCAGCTCCCAGAACGCACAGGGTGGCGGCACTGAAGCTTTCTTT	CASSQNAQGGGTEAFF
TRBD1	TRBV5-1	NA	TRBJ1-4	TGCGCCAGCAGCTTGGCCGGGACAGGGCAGGAAAAACTGTTTTTT	CASSLAGTGQEKLFF
TRBD1	TRBV27	NA	TRBJ1-4	TGTGCCAGCAGTCGATCCGGGACAGGGGGCTTTTTTGAAAAACTGTTTTTT	CASSRSGTGGFFEKLFF
NA	TRBV13	NA	TRBJ1-1	TGTGCCAGCAGCTCTCGGACAAGCTACACTGAAGCTTTCTTT	CASSSRTSYTEAFF
NA	TRBV4-2	NA	TRBJ1-2	TGTGCCAGCAGCCAAGATAAGGGGTTCTATGGCTACACCTTC	CASSQDKGFYGYTF
TRBD1	TRBV28	NA	TRBJ2-7	TGTGCCAGCAACCCCCCCACAGGGGGCTTTTACGAGCAGTACTTC	CASNPPTGGFYEQYF
NA	TRBV3-1/TRBV3-2	once	TRBJ1-1	TGTGCCAGCAGTCAGCTGGGGGCCCGGGCTGAAGCTTTCTTT	CASSQLGARAEAFF
TRBD2	TRBV30	NA	TRBJ2-7	TGTGCCTGGAGGTTCGGACTGGCGGGGGGCTACGAGCAGTACTTC	CAWRFGLAGGYEQYF
NA	TRBV25-1	NA	TRBJ2-3	TGTGCCAGCAGTGACGCCGGTGTGCAGTATTTT	CASSDAGVQYF
TRBD2	TRBV4-2	NA	TRBJ2-1	TGTGCCAGCAGCCAGGGCCGTCTAGCGGGGAGCGGGGATGAGCAGTTCTTC	CASSQGRLAGSGDEQFF
TRBD1	TRBV19	NA	TRBJ1-4	TGTGCCAGTAGTATCCAGGACAGGGGGGATGAAAAACTGTTTTTT	CASSIQDRGDEKLFF
NA	TRBV7-9	NA	TRBJ1-4	TGTGCCAGCAGCTTAGCCGTAGACAGTAGTCGAGAAAAACTGTTTTTT	CASSLAVDSSREKLFF
TRBD1	TRBV6-2/TRBV6-3	NA	TRBJ2-3	TGTGCCAGCAGCCAGGACAGGGTAACAGATACGCAGTATTTT	CASSQDRVTDTQYF
NA	TRBV7-2	NA	TRBJ2-1	TGTGCCAGCAGCCCGACTAGTAATGAGCAGTTCTTC	CASSPTSNEQFF
NA	TRBV15	NA	TRBJ1-2	TGTGCCACCACCAGGACAGCCTCCTACCATGGCTACACCTTC	CATTRTASYHGYTF
NA	TRBV7-8	once	TRBJ1-4	TGTGCCAGCAGCTTTGCGGGGGCGAGGACTAATGAAAAACTGTTTTTT	CASSFAGARTNEKLFF
TRBD1	TRBV28	NA	TRBJ2-4	TGTGCCAGCAGTTTATGGGACAGGGGGCGCGTGTCCAAAAACATTCAGTACTTC	CASSLWDRGRVSKNIQYF
NA	TRBV9	NA	TRBJ2-1	TGTGCCAGCAGCGTATCTACCTACAATGAGCAGTTCTTC	CASSVSTYNEQFF
TRBD1	TRBV27	NA	TRBJ2-1	TGTGCCAGCAGTTCAAGACAGGGGGTGGTTGAGGGTGAGCAGTTCTTC	CASSSRQGVVEGEQFF
NA	TRBV10-1	NA	TRBJ2-1	TGCGCCAGCAGTGAGGGGCCCGTACGCCCACAGTTCTTC	CASSEGPVRPQFF
TRBD1	TRBV28	NA	TRBJ2-6	TGTGCCAGCAGCTACCTGTTGGGACAGGGGAGCTCTGGGGCCAACGTCCTGACTTTC	CASSYLLGQGSSGANVLTF
TRBD1	TRBV28	NA	TRBJ1-2	TGTGCCAGCAGTTTACAACAGGGGATTACGGGCTACACCTTC	CASSLQQGITGYTF
NA	TRBV29-1	once	TRBJ1-3	TGCAGCACCCGACTTAACTCTGGAAACACCATATATTTT	CSTRLNSGNTIYF
TRBD1	TRBV6-2/TRBV6-3	NA	TRBJ1-6	TGTGCCAGCAGTTACCGGACAGGGGGCGGTAATTCACCCCTCCACTTT	CASSYRTGGGNSPLHF
NA	TRBV3-1/TRBV3-2	NA	TRBJ1-6	TGTGCCAGCAGCCAAAGGGGGGGTTCAAGGTCACCCCTCCACTTT	CASSQRGGSRSPLHF
TRBD2	TRBV3-1/TRBV3-2	NA	TRBJ2-1	TGTGCCAGCAGCCAGCTAGCGGTTCTCAATGAGCAGTTCTTC	CASSQLAVLNEQFF
TRBD1	TRBV11-3	NA	TRBJ2-5	TGTGCCAGCAGCCCTGGGACAGGTCAAGAGACCCAGTACTTC	CASSPGTGQETQYF
NA	TRBV28	NA	TRBJ2-2	TGTGCCAGCAGCAGCGACCCCGGGGAGCTGTTTTTT	CASSSDPGELFF
NA	TRBV5-1	NA	TRBJ2-7	TGCGCCAGCAGCCAAGGGACAAATTCCTACGAGCAGTACTTC	CASSQGTNSYEQYF
NA	TRBV28	once	TRBJ2-7	TGTGCCAGCAGTTTAGGCAGGGGCTACGAGCAGTACTTC	CASSLGRGYEQYF
NA	TRBV20-1	NA	TRBJ1-2	TGCAGTGCGTCTATTTTTGCCGGCTACACCTTC	CSASIFAGYTF
NA	TRBV12-3/TRBV12-4	NA	TRBJ2-1	TGTGCCAGCAGTTTAGGGTTTAGTCCGTTCTTC	CASSLGFSPFF
TRBD1	TRBV29-1	NA	TRBJ1-1	TGCAGCGTCAAAAATCCCAAACGGCGGGACAGGGGGTTCAACACTGAAGCTTTCTTT	CSVKNPKRRDRGFNTEAFF
TRBD1	TRBV5-1	NA	TRBJ1-1	TGCGCCAGCAGCTTGGTCAGGGGGCCGAGCACTGAAGCTTTCTTT	CASSLVRGPSTEAFF
NA	TRBV30	NA	TRBJ2-1	TGTGCCTGGTCGATAGGAGGATCTCGTTACAATGAGCAGTTCTTC	CAWSIGGSRYNEQFF
TRBD1	TRBV7-2	NA	TRBJ1-6	TGTGCCAGCAGACCCGGGACAGGCCTGGGGAATTCACCCCTCCACTTT	CASRPGTGLGNSPLHF
NA	TRBV28	NA	TRBJ2-2	TGTGCCAGCAGTAAACAGACGAACACCGGGGAGCTGTTTTTT	CASSKQTNTGELFF
NA	TRBV10-1	NA	TRBJ2-2	TGCGCCAGCAGTCCCGGGGTGTACACCGGGGAGCTGTTTTTT	CASSPGVYTGELFF
TRBD2	TRBV7-3	NA	TRBJ2-3	TGTGCCAGCAGCATTGACGGGGGGGACACAGATACGCAGTATTTT	CASSIDGGDTDTQYF
NA	TRBV10-3	NA	TRBJ1-2	TGTGCCATCAACCCGGACAGCCTGGGCTATGGCTACACCTTC	CAINPDSLGYGYTF
TRBD2	TRBV4-3	NA	TRBJ2-1	TGCGCCAGCAGCCAAGATTTTGGTCCGCTAGCGGGAGGGCCGGATGAGCAGTTCTTC	CASSQDFGPLAGGPDEQFF